This record looks at one T cell receptor (beta chain) sequence and its context. The sample originates from a study of blood T cell repertoires in COVID-19. This CDR3 has 16 amino acids. Germline-derived CDR1 and CDR2 are WSHSY and SAAADI. V was clipped by 2 bases and J by 2 bases; unmatched bases: 8. Some clones are missing from TCRdb's copy, which holds only in-frame ones; the method was immunoSEQ multiplex PCR. The table shows approximately 350,000 clones, with approximately 87% occurring only once. Seattle's enrolled individuals joined amid active infection and were then monitored longitudinally. The chain is built from TRBV10-2 and TRBJ2-7, with 8 positions matching TRBD2. Sequencing was performed on peripheral blood. The TCR was taken from a woman aged 45-65 years with COVID-19, enrolled during active disease. The CDR3 sequence: CASSEERAGGTYEQYF. The CDR3 region has the DNA TGCGCCAGCAGTGAGGAGCGGGCGGGGGGAACCTACGAGCAGTACTTC.